This note documents a single TCR beta chain sequence. The antigen is not known. Reverse transcription of about 0.5 to 1 ug RNA used random hexamers. TCRdb passed the immunoSEQ multiplex PCR reads through MiXCR, listing each CDR3 protein once. The sample has about 130,000 distinct CDR3 sequences, more than 90% seen once. TCR beta sequencing covered blood CD8+ and CD4+ T cells. The CDR3 consists of 14 residues. Germline CDR1 reads SQVTM; CDR2 reads ANQGSEA. V dropped 6 bases and J dropped 0 bases, with 12 bases sitting between them. The sample originates from a study of CD8 T cells in Susac syndrome. Study outcomes and limitations: Individuals included in the TCR sequencing and HLA analysis were acknowledged by the study to be relatively few in number.

Sequencing was done on a sample of CD4+ T cells from PBMCs. The chain has TRBV29-1 and TRBJ1-5; D gene unclear. This receptor was obtained from a human donor in good health. Here the CDR3 DNA reads TGCAGCGTCACATGGACGGTTAGCAATCAGCCCCAGCATTTT. Amino acids: CSVTWTVSNQPQHF.